What follows is one T cell receptor beta chain and its context. This entry belongs to a study of pediatric ulcerative colitis. At colonoscopy, a blood sample was also collected. Profiled with immunoSEQ multiplex PCR; TCRdb holds only in-frame clones, not every one. The sample lists 25,000 to 35,000 clones, roughly 78% occurring once. CDR1 and CDR2 from the germline V gene are MNHNS and SASEGT. With V trimmed by 6 bases and J by 5 bases, 10 bases remained unmatched. This CDR3 is built from 15 residues. This chain joins TRBV6-1 and TRBJ1-2; TRBD1 matches 9 bases. Sequencing used blood. This TCR was sampled from a boy aged 5 to 17 with severe ulcerative colitis. The CDR3: CASRTGTGLGYGYTF. The CDR3 nucleotides are TGTGCCAGCAGGACCGGGACAGGGTTAGGGTATGGCTACACCTTC.